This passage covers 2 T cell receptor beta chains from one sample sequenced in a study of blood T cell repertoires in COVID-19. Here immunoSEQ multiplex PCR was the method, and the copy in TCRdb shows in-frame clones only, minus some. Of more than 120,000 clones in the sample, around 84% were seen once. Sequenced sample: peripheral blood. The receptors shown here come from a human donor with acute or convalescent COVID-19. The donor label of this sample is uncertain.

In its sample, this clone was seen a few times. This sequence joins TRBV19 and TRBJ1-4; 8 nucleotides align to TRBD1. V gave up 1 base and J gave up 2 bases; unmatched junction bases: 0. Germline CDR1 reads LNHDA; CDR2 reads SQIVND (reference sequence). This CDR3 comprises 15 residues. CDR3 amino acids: CASSIGTGTNEKLFF. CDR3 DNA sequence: TGTGCCAGTAGTATAGGGACAGGGACTAATGAAAAACTGTTTTTT.

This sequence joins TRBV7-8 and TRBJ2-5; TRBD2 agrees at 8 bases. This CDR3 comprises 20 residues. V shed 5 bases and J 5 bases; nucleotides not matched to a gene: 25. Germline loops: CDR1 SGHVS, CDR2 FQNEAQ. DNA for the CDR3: TGTGCCAGCAGCCCCACTTCGGCAGGGACCGGGAGGGCCCGGGGCGAGACCCAGTACTTC. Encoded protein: CASSPTSAGTGRARGETQYF.